This passage covers 3 T cell receptor beta chains from one sample sequenced in a study of control samples from healthy donors and cancer patients. Produced via immunoSEQ multiplex PCR; TCRdb's table is partial and in-frame only. The table records about 84,000 clones, roughly nine tenths of them present only once. The sequenced material came from blood. The receptors shown here come from a man aged 45-60 years in good health.

The CDR3 DNA reads as TGTGCCAGCAGCCAGGAGGACAATCAGCCCCAGCATTTT. Translated: CASSQEDNQPQHF. The rearrangement joins TRBV4-2 to TRBJ1-5; no clear D gene. The CDR3 totals 13 residues. Trimming removed 3 bases from V and 3 bases from J, with 6 bases in between. Germline CDR1 LGHNA, CDR2 YNFKEQ.

This clone was counted only a few times. The chain couples TRBV4-3 to TRBJ2-3; tentatively, D is TRBD2 (6 bases). CDR3 length equals 17 residues. V lost 0 bases to trimming and J lost 4 bases, with 17 bases between them. From germline, CDR1 is LGHNA and CDR2 YSLEER. CDR3 sequence reads: CASSQDISGRQADTQYF. Written as DNA, the CDR3 is TGCGCCAGCAGCCAAGATATCTCAGGGAGGCAGGCAGATACGCAGTATTTT.

The CDR3: CASSLVDSGAIQYF. The CDR3 region has the DNA TGTGCCAGCAGCTTAGTGGATAGCGGGGCCATTCAGTACTTC. The J gene is TRBJ2-4, the V gene TRBV11-2, with 8 bases aligning to TRBD2. This CDR3 is built from 14 residues. Germline CDR1 is SGHAT and CDR2 is FQNNGV. Unmatched junction bases numbered 5, after V lost 1 base and J lost 9 bases.